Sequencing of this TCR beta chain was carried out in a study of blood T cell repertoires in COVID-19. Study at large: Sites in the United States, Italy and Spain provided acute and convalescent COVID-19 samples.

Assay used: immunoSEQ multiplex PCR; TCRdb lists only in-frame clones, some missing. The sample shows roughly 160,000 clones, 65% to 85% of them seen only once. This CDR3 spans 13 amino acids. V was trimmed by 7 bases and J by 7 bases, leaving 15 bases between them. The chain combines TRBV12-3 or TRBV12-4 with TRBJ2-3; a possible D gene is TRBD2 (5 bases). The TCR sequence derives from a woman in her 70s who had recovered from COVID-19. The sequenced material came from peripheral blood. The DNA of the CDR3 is TGTGCCAGCACCACTACTAGGCCCTATACGCAGTATTTT. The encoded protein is CASTTTRPYTQYF.